These 31 T cell receptor beta chains came from one sample sequenced in a study of OX40 agonist ivuxolimab in advanced cancers. Library method: the immunoSEQ multiplex PCR assay. The clones in this table, taken by TCRdb from immuneACCESS, are in-frame only. Not every clone is retained; where verified, under half of the shortfall comes from an unresolved V gene, and the cause of the rest is unknown. This sample has some 83,000 clones in its table, and 80% to 90% of those were observed once. Of the sample, 1.9% falls within the top ten clones. This sample comprised CD4+ or CD8+ T cells sorted from blood, obtained in a trial of the OX40 agonist ivuxolimab. The receptors come from an adult with an advanced solid tumor such as melanoma, head and neck, liver or kidney cancer.

This chain joins TRBV7-3 and TRBJ1-1; D gene ambiguous. Trimming stripped 1 base from V and 6 bases from J, with 9 bases between. Germline V gene data show CDR1 as SGHTA and CDR2 as FQGTGA. The CDR3 consists of 13 residues. CDR3 amino acids: CASSLSAGAEAFF. CDR3 DNA sequence: TGTGCCAGCAGCTTAAGTGCTGGGGCTGAAGCTTTCTTT.

As concerns this clone: The sample contains more than one DNA sequence encoding this CDR3. The V and J genes are TRBV4-2 and TRBJ2-1; perhaps TRBD2 as D (5 bases). Germline V gene data show CDR1 as LGHNA and CDR2 as YNFKEQ. The V end was cut by 0 bases, the J end by 7 bases, with 16 bases between. CDR3 length: 16 residues. CDR3: CASSQEASGHGNEQFF. The CDR3 DNA is TGTGCCAGCAGCCAAGAAGCCAGCGGCCACGGGAATGAGCAGTTCTTC.

CDR3 region: CASSGAEEGLAEAFF. CDR3 nucleotides: TGTGCCAGCAGCGGCGCGGAGGAGGGTTTGGCTGAAGCTTTCTTT. The rearrangement uses TRBV5-4 and TRBJ1-1, with D uncertain. Germline V lookup: CDR1 SGHNT, CDR2 YYREEE (reference sequence). The CDR3 is 15 amino acids. The V and J ends lost 4 bases and 6 bases respectively, with 19 bases between them. Supplemented by reference TRBV5-4 and TRBJ1-1, the full variable domain reads ETGVTQSPTHLIKTRGQQVTLRCSSQSGHNTVSWYQQALGQGPQFIFQYYREEENGRGNFPPRFSGLQFPNYSSELNVNALELDDSALYLCASSGAEEGLAEAFFGQGTRLTVV.

The count of this clone is one. The chain uses TRBV7-6 and TRBJ2-5, with TRBD1 matching 11 bases. V gave up 3 bases and J gave up 2 bases; unmatched junction bases: 2. Looked up from germline, CDR1 is SGHVS and CDR2 is FNYEAQ. This CDR3 comprises 15 residues. CDR3 nucleotides: TGTGCCAGCAGCTTGGGGGACAGGGGGCAAGAGACCCAGTACTTC. Protein product: CASSLGDRGQETQYF.

This clone has only one observation. The V and J genes are TRBV5-1 and TRBJ2-1; TRBD1 agrees at 7 bases. Germline loops: CDR1 SGHRS, CDR2 YFSETQ. The CDR3 has 12 amino acids. V shed 4 bases, J shed 13 bases, and the junction held 8 bases outside the gene matches. CDR3 sequence reads: CASSLTGQTQFF. DNA for the CDR3: TGCGCCAGCAGCCTCACGGGACAGACCCAGTTCTTC.

The genes are TRBV5-6 and TRBJ2-2; TRBD1 might be the D (6 bases). Germline CDR1 is SGHDT and CDR2 is YYEEEE. V lost 3 bases to trimming and J lost 2 bases, with 14 bases between them. This CDR3 region has 16 residues. The CDR3 loop is CASSWGQGLNTGELFF. Here the CDR3 DNA reads TGTGCCAGCAGCTGGGGCCAGGGGCTTAACACCGGGGAGCTGTTTTTT.

The chain uses TRBV15 and TRBJ1-1, with 7 bases fitting TRBD1. With V trimmed by 2 bases and J by 3 bases, 3 bases remained unmatched. The germline CDR1 and CDR2 sequences are LNHNV and YYDKDF (reference sequence). The CDR3 is 14 amino acids. CDR3 in DNA: TGTGCCACCAGCAGACTCAGGGGGGACACTGAAGCTTTCTTT. Amino acids: CATSRLRGDTEAFF.

The V gene is TRBV6-5, the J gene TRBJ2-7; 8 bases are shared with TRBD1. V lost 8 bases, J lost 2 bases, and 5 bases stayed unmatched. The germline V gene has CDR1 MNHEY and CDR2 SVGAGI. The CDR3 sequence is 13 residues long. CDR3 amino acids: CASARDRPYEQYF. CDR3 nucleotide sequence: TGTGCCAGCGCCAGGGACAGGCCCTACGAGCAGTACTTC.

This chain links TRBV19 with TRBJ1-6; D is undetermined. Germline CDR1 and CDR2: LNHDA and SQIVND (reference sequence). V gave up 5 bases and J gave up 6 bases, with 8 bases separating them. This CDR3 contains 13 residues. The CDR3 protein is CASSEPGNSPLHF. CDR3 DNA sequence: TGTGCCAGTAGTGAACCCGGTAATTCACCCCTCCACTTT.

The rearrangement uses TRBV5-4 and TRBJ2-2; D not certain. The length of the CDR3 is 16 residues. V was cut by 0 bases and J by 0 bases, with 9 bases left in between. Germline CDR1 is SGHNT and CDR2 is YYREEE (reference sequence). The CDR3 DNA reads as TGTGCCAGCAGCTTGGTCCCGAAGCCGAACACCGGGGAGCTGTTTTTT. Protein product: CASSLVPKPNTGELFF.

The genes are TRBV9 and TRBJ2-3, with 8 bases lining up with TRBD2. V lost 3 bases and J lost 1; bases outside the gene matches: 7. CDR3 length equals 16 residues. Germline CDR1 reads SGDLS; CDR2 reads YYNGEE. CDR3 region: CASSAPGGAGTDTQYF. The CDR3 DNA sequence: TGTGCCAGCAGCGCCCCCGGGGGGGCAGGCACAGATACGCAGTATTTT. Filled out from reference TRBV9 and TRBJ2-3, the complete variable domain reads DSGVTQTPKHLITATGQRVTLRCSPRSGDLSVYWYQQSLDQGLQFLIQYYNGEERAKGNILERFSAQQFPDLHSELNLSSLELGDSALYFCASSAPGGAGTDTQYFGPGTRLTVL.

The chain couples TRBV11-2 to TRBJ1-3, with D uncertain. The CDR3 covers 13 residues. The germline V gene encodes CDR1 SGHAT and CDR2 FQNNGV. V gave up 2 bases and J gave up 9 bases, with 11 bases separating them. In DNA form, the CDR3 reads TGTGCCAGCAGCTTAAGCGAGGGTTCCACCATATATTTT. Its protein product is CASSLSEGSTIYF.

This clone was observed a few times. This chain joins TRBV29-1 and TRBJ1-2, with 8 bases that match TRBD1. Losses at the gene ends were 3 bases for V and 6 bases for J; bases not matched to a gene: 15. Germline values: CDR1 SQVTM, CDR2 ANQGSEA. The CDR3 extends over 16 amino acids. CDR3 sequence: CSVERMGRQGSNGYTF. The CDR3 nucleotides read TGCAGCGTTGAGAGGATGGGAAGACAGGGGAGTAATGGCTACACCTTC.

This chain connects TRBV6-5 to TRBJ1-2; 7 nucleotides align to TRBD1. The trim removed 9 bases at V and 2 bases at J, leaving 3 bases unmatched. The CDR3 spans 12 residues. The germline V gene encodes CDR1 MNHEY and CDR2 SVGAGI. The CDR3 here is CASDRENYGYTF. In nucleotides, the CDR3 is TGTGCCAGTGACAGGGAGAACTATGGCTACACCTTC.

This chain connects TRBV9 to TRBJ2-2, with 7 nucleotides matching TRBD1. This CDR3 is 15 amino acids long. Losses at the gene ends were 3 bases for V and 0 bases for J; bases not matched to a gene: 2. Germline assignment: CDR1 SGDLS and CDR2 YYNGEE. CDR3 nucleotides: TGTGCCAGCAGCGCGACAGGGACGAACACCGGGGAGCTGTTTTTT. Translating gives CASSATGTNTGELFF.

The chain couples TRBV7-2 to TRBJ2-5, with no clear D. Trimming cost V 0 bases and J 5 bases, with 10 bases left between them. The CDR3 spans 14 residues. Per the germline V gene, CDR1 is SGHTA and CDR2 is FQGNSA. The CDR3 region is CASSLASSRETQYF. The CDR3 region has the DNA TGTGCCAGCAGCTTAGCGTCCAGCAGGGAGACCCAGTACTTC.

The CDR3 sequence: CASSFHRDLSTDTQYF. CDR3 bases: TGTGCCAGCAGCTTCCACCGGGACCTCAGCACAGATACGCAGTATTTT. The rearrangement joins TRBV7-6 to TRBJ2-3; D could derive from TRBD1 or TRBD2 (5 bases each). Trimming took off 3 bases at V and 0 bases at J, with 13 bases between the two ends. The CDR3 sequence is 16 residues long. CDR1 and CDR2 from the germline V gene are SGHVS and FNYEAQ.

Only one count was recorded for this clone. This specimen includes other DNA sequences encoding the same CDR3. The chain couples TRBV18 to TRBJ2-2; D tentatively fits TRBD1 or TRBD2 (6 bases each). CDR1 and CDR2 (germline): KGHSH, LQKENI. V was trimmed by 6 bases and J by 11 bases, leaving 16 bases between them. This CDR3 region has 13 residues. CDR3 residues: CASSPTTGAELFF. CDR3 DNA: TGTGCCAGCTCGCCGACGACGGGGGCAGAGCTGTTTTTT.

The rearrangement uses TRBV2 and TRBJ2-1, with no clear D. Germline values: CDR1 SNHLY, CDR2 FYNNEI. V lost 1 base, J lost 9 bases, and 4 bases lay in between. The CDR3 is 11 residues long. The CDR3 DNA is TGTGCCAGCAGTGAAGTTGGTGAGCAGTTCTTC. Translation: CASSEVGEQFF.

The V call is TRBV6-5, the J call TRBJ2-5, with D unresolved. This CDR3 spans 15 amino acids. Germline V gene sequence: CDR1 MNHEY, CDR2 SVGAGI. Trimming stripped 2 bases from V and 4 bases from J, with 14 bases between. The CDR3 reads CASSYARPIRETQYF. As DNA, the CDR3 is TGTGCCAGCAGTTACGCCAGGCCCATCCGAGAGACCCAGTACTTC.

The CDR3 region is CASSLQPQESYEQYF. As DNA, the CDR3 is TGCGCCAGCAGCTTGCAGCCCCAGGAATCCTACGAGCAGTACTTC. The chain links TRBV5-1 to TRBJ2-7; no definite D call. The CDR3 extends over 15 amino acids. V was shortened by 1 base and J by 1 base, with 12 bases between the two germline ends. In germline, CDR1 is SGHRS, CDR2 YFSETQ.

The chain is built from TRBV5-1 and TRBJ2-3; no reliable D call. This CDR3 is 12 amino acids long. The V end lost 2 bases, the J end lost 2 bases, and 3 bases lay between the germline ends. Germline-derived CDR1 and CDR2 are SGHRS and YFSETQ. CDR3 residues: CASSFYTDTQYF. For the CDR3, the DNA is TGCGCCAGCAGCTTCTACACAGATACGCAGTATTTT.

This clone was observed a handful of times. The chain joins TRBV7-2 to TRBJ2-3; 7 bases are a match to TRBD2. The germline V gene has CDR1 SGHTA and CDR2 FQGNSA. This CDR3 has 15 amino acids. Unmatched junction bases numbered 5, after V lost 3 bases and J lost 2 bases. The CDR3 protein is CASSFDGGTTDTQYF. The CDR3 DNA reads as TGTGCCAGCAGCTTCGACGGGGGGACCACAGATACGCAGTATTTT.

The genes are TRBV11-2 and TRBJ2-7; weak D call: TRBD1 (5 bases). The CDR3 has 13 residues. Germline values: CDR1 SGHAT, CDR2 FQNNGV. V was pared by 6 bases and J by 0 bases, with 9 bases between. The CDR3 sequence is CASSRQSSYEQYF. The CDR3, as DNA: TGTGCCAGCAGTAGACAGAGCTCCTACGAGCAGTACTTC.

V gene TRBV7-6 combines with J gene TRBJ2-1, with TRBD1 matching 7 bases. The CDR3 sequence is 13 residues long. Germline-derived CDR1 and CDR2 are SGHVS and FNYEAQ. Trimming cost V 3 bases and J 7 bases; bases outside gene matches: 3. The CDR3 spells CASSFNRGNEQFF. The DNA for the CDR3 is TGTGCCAGCAGCTTTAACAGGGGAAATGAGCAGTTCTTC.

In DNA form, the CDR3 reads TGTGCCAGCAGTCCACCACGGCAGCCCTATGGCTACACCTTC. It is translated as CASSPPRQPYGYTF. The V call is TRBV28, the J call TRBJ1-2; no reliable D call. V lost 5 bases to trimming and J lost 4 bases, with 14 bases between them. Germline V gene sequence: CDR1 MDHEN, CDR2 SYDVKM. The CDR3 has 14 amino acids.

This clone was seen more than once but under ten times. V usage is TRBV4-3 and J usage is TRBJ2-1; 8 bases align to TRBD2. Germline CDR1 reads LGHNA; CDR2 reads YSLEER. Losses at the gene ends were 4 bases for V and 7 bases for J; bases not matched to a gene: 12. The CDR3 length is 16 residues. The chain's CDR3 is CASSRKTSGQRNEQFF. CDR3 nucleotides: TGCGCCAGCAGCCGAAAAACTAGCGGCCAGAGGAATGAGCAGTTCTTC.

To note about this clone: One end of the junction does not line up with germline, which may come from a read error. The rearrangement links TRBV28 to TRBJ1-2; D is unclear. This CDR3 contains 16 residues. Per germline, CDR1 MDHEN and CDR2 SYDVKM. This chain's CDR3 is CANSLVQAGIGVGYTF. In nucleotides, the CDR3 is TGTGCCAACAGTTTGGTGCAAGCGGGAATCGGGGTGGGCTACACCTTC.

The chain has TRBV6-1 and TRBJ1-1; tentatively, D is TRBD1 (5 bases). This CDR3 comprises 11 residues. CDR1 MNHNS and CDR2 SASEGT come from the germline V gene. V was shortened by 6 bases and J by 6 bases, with 8 bases between the two germline ends. The CDR3 coding sequence is TGTGCCAGCAGGAGGGGACCTGAAGCTTTCTTT. This codes for CASRRGPEAFF.

The rearrangement links TRBV9 to TRBJ2-3; D gene ambiguous. Germline values: CDR1 SGDLS, CDR2 YYNGEE. The CDR3 is 15 residues long. The V end lost 2 bases, the J end lost 2 bases, and 12 bases lay between the germline ends. The CDR3, as DNA: TGTGCCAGCAGCGTCTCGACCTCTTTCACAGATACGCAGTATTTT. This codes for CASSVSTSFTDTQYF.

The chain couples TRBV18 to TRBJ2-2; D call uncertain. Trimming left V 4 bases short and J 6 bases short, with 12 bases between. The CDR3 runs 14 residues. Looked up from germline, CDR1 is KGHSH and CDR2 is LQKENI. CDR3 DNA sequence: TGTGCCAGCTCACAGGGATTGACGGCCGGGGAGCTGTTTTTT. Translated: CASSQGLTAGELFF.